The TCR beta chain described here comes from a study of CD8 T cells in Susac syndrome. Reverse transcription used roughly 0.5 to 1 ug RNA and random hexamers. Multiplex PCR with immunoSEQ amplified the TCR beta CDR3 across 54 Vbeta and 13 Jbeta. TCRdb reprocessed the immunoSEQ multiplex PCR reads with MiXCR, giving one entry per CDR3 protein. The data show fewer than 200,000 distinct CDR3 sequences, with approximately 95% seen just once and around 0.15% held by the top ten. CDR3 length: 12 amino acids. The V end lost 6 bases, the J end lost 10 bases, and 13 bases lay between the germline ends. The patients serving as multiple sclerosis controls were treatment-naive. They had stable or active relapsing-remitting disease and fulfilled revised McDonald criteria.

The sample consisted of CD8+ T cells from PBMCs. The clonotype was recovered from a human donor with multiple sclerosis. The chain uses TRBV12-3 or TRBV12-4 and TRBJ2-1; tentative D call: TRBD2 (5 bases). The CDR3 DNA sequence: TGTGCCAGCAGCCGAGCGGTCACCGAGCAGTTCTTC. Its translation is CASSRAVTEQFF.